This T cell receptor (beta chain) was captured by sequencing in a study of OX40 agonist ivuxolimab in advanced cancers. With regard to the full study: Ivuxolimab was an agonistic, fully human IgG2 monoclonal antibody directed against OX40 (CD134), a costimulatory receptor. The purpose of peripheral TCRbeta sequencing was to test whether ivuxolimab changed TCR sequence diversity and led to clonal T-cell expansion. A male proportion of around 81% and a mean age of 60 years, ranging from roughly 23 to 90, were recorded for the dose-escalation cohort. Intravenous ivuxolimab was administered to patients every 2 weeks at six dose levels: 0.01, 0.1, 0.3, 1.5, 3 and 10 mg/kg. Among the roughly 50 dose-escalation patients, around 19 had hepatocellular carcinoma, approximately 15 melanoma, 9 renal cell carcinoma and 9 head and neck cancer. The monotherapy dose-escalation portion (N ≈ 57 patients) of the phase I ivuxolimab trial is reported in the paper. Prior anti-PD-1, anti-PD-L1 or anti-CTLA-4 therapy was permitted, and checkpoint inhibitors had been received by 40% to 50% of dose-escalation patients. Partial responses occurred in three dose-escalation patients, of whom one had hepatocellular carcinoma and two had cutaneous melanoma. Here is what the overall study found, with its caveats: The antigen specificity of the clonally expanded peripheral T cells was not determined. In the 0.1-3.0 mg/kg groups, partial responders were among the patients with the lowest normalized peripheral clonal expansion, particularly in CD8+ T cells. Low levels of normalized T-cell clonal expansion were also seen in some patients who did not respond. Clonal expansion of both CD4+ and CD8+ blood T cells was observed from baseline to week 6 at doses 0.1 to 3.0 mg/kg. After ivuxolimab, expanded clones were on average more numerous among CD8+ T cells than among CD4+ T cells.

Patients with autoimmune disease history or receiving systemic immunosuppression were excluded from the trial. Peripheral blood for TCR sequencing was drawn from every dose cohort at baseline, at cycle 4 day 1 and at cycle 7 day 1. The samples were drawn from a first-in-human, open-label, multicenter phase I dose-escalation trial of ivuxolimab. Adults with locally advanced or metastatic melanoma, renal cell, hepatocellular, or head and neck squamous cell carcinoma were enrolled in the trial. CD4+ and CD8+ T cells were sorted separately from peripheral blood before TCR sequencing. There are 15 amino acids in the CDR3, from cysteine to phenylalanine inclusive. The retained sequence is limited to the CDR3, 45 bases, with the frame set at the first base. Taken from the germline V gene (reference sequence), the CDR1 and CDR2 loops are MNHEY and SMNVEV. Genomic DNA was isolated from the sorted cells so that the TCRbeta CDR3 region could be sequenced. The immunoSEQ Assay was used for sequencing of TCRbeta CDR3 regions. TCRdb carries this immuneACCESS record with in-frame sequences only. Its versions omit some clonotypes, under half of them owing to an unresolved V gene in the studies checked, with the rest unexplained. In this sample the table shows about 54,000 clones, around nine tenths of which occur a single time. Of the sample, about 1.4% falls within the top ten clones.

On this clone itself: Its specific antigen is unknown. The input lacks base qualities; no much larger clone sits a single base away.

The source material was CD4+ or CD8+ T cells sorted from blood, sampled in a trial of the OX40 agonist ivuxolimab. This receptor chain uses TRBV27 and TRBJ2-5, with 8 junctional bases fitting TRBD2. Judging by the DNA end, TRBJ2-7 fits better; the J call may be wrong. This TCR came from an adult with an advanced solid tumor such as melanoma, head and neck, liver or kidney cancer. The nucleotides are TGTGCCAGCAGCTCTCCTGGGCGGGGGGCGTACGAGCAGTACTTC. It is translated as CASSSPGRGAYEQYF.